This entry lists 30 T cell receptor beta chains sequenced from one sample in a study of cytomegalovirus exposure and HLA in healthy donors. Primers: 60 Vbeta forward and 13 Jbeta reverse. Profiling relied on immunoSEQ multiplex PCR, and the TCRdb table lists in-frame clones only, not all of them. The sample has 120,000 to 150,000 clones, about 79% seen once. Sequenced material: PBMCs. These receptors all stem from a male donor in good health and CMV-seronegative.

V gene TRBV9 combines with J gene TRBJ2-3; 7 nucleotides agree with TRBD1. Germline assignment: CDR1 SGDLS and CDR2 YYNGEE. CDR3 size: 15 residues. V was pared by 0 bases and J by 1 base, with 2 bases of the junction left unmatched. CDR3 sequence: CASSVVGQGTDTQYF. In DNA form, the CDR3 reads TGTGCCAGCAGCGTAGTAGGACAGGGCACAGATACGCAGTATTTT.

This clone was recorded once. DNA for the CDR3: TGTGCCAGTAGTATCGGACAGGGGGCGGGAAGAACTGAAGCTTTCTTT. It yields the protein CASSIGQGAGRTEAFF. The rearrangement links TRBV19 to TRBJ1-1, with 11 bases fitting TRBD1. This CDR3 comprises 16 residues. With 3 bases clipped from V and 5 bases from J, the junction kept 8 bases outside the gene matches. CDR1 is LNHDA and CDR2 is SQIVND in the germline V gene (reference sequence). Filled out from reference TRBV19 and TRBJ1-1, the complete variable domain reads DGGITQSPKYLFRKEGQNVTLSCEQNLNHDAMYWYRQDPGQGLRLIYYSQIVNDFQKGDIAEGYSVSREKKESFPLTVTSAQKNPTAFYLCASSIGQGAGRTEAFFGQGTRLTVV.

The chain uses TRBV30 and TRBJ1-2; TRBD1 matches at 7 bases. Germline CDR1 reads GTSNPN; CDR2 reads SVGIG (reference sequence). V shed 2 bases and J 8 bases; nucleotides not matched to a gene: 8. The CDR3 sequence is 13 residues long. CDR3 sequence (DNA): TGTGCCTGGAGTCACGGTACAGGGGACGGCTACACCTTC. It yields the protein CAWSHGTGDGYTF.

This clone has only one observation. The chain carries TRBV27 and TRBJ1-2; 9 bases agree with TRBD1. The CDR3 consists of 13 residues. Germline loops: CDR1 MNHEY, CDR2 SMNVEV (reference sequence). Trimming removed 5 bases from V and 6 bases from J; junction bases left unmatched: 4. In DNA form, the CDR3 reads TGTGCCAGCAGTATACAGGGGGCGCATGGCTACACCTTC. Its protein is CASSIQGAHGYTF.

This sequence joins TRBV30 and TRBJ1-4; D unclear. Germline V gives CDR1 GTSNPN, CDR2 SVGIG (reference sequence). Trimming left V 3 bases short and J 8 bases short, with 16 bases between. The length of the CDR3 is 14 residues. In nucleotides, the CDR3 is TGTGCCTGGAGCGAGGGCTCCTGGTGGGAAAAACTGTTTTTT. This encodes CAWSEGSWWEKLFF.

This clone was found a few times. This sequence joins TRBV7-9 and TRBJ2-1, with 12 bases that match TRBD2. CDR1 is SEHNR and CDR2 is FQNEAQ in the germline V gene (reference sequence). The CDR3 sequence is 17 residues long. With 1 base clipped from V and 4 bases from J, the junction kept 5 bases outside the gene matches. CDR3 in DNA: TGTGCCAGCAGCTTAGGACCTAGCGGGAGGGTTTACAATGAGCAGTTCTTC. This gives the protein CASSLGPSGRVYNEQFF.

This clone was seen a single time. The chain has TRBV25-1 and TRBJ1-1; D unclear. CDR3 size: 11 residues. With 5 bases removed from V and 7 bases from J, the gap between germline ends came to 8 bases. The germline V gene has CDR1 MGHDK and CDR2 SYGVNS. The CDR3 DNA follows: TGTGCCAGCAGTCGAGGGATTGAAGCTTTCTTT. This encodes CASSRGIEAFF. The entire variable domain, with the rest obtained from reference TRBV25-1 and TRBJ1-1, is as follows: EADIYQTPRYLVIGTGKKITLECSQTMGHDKMYWYQQDPGMELHLIHYSYGVNSTEKGDLSSESTVSRIRTEHFPLTLESARPSHTSQYLCASSRGIEAFFGQGTRLTVV.

Written as DNA, the CDR3 is TGTGCCATCAGTGGGGGAGTCGACAGGGACACTGAAGCTTTCTTT. Protein sequence: CAISGGVDRDTEAFF. This rearrangement joins TRBV10-3 to TRBJ1-1; 7 bases line up with TRBD1. The CDR3 has 15 amino acids. V shed 4 bases, J shed 3 bases, and the junction held 8 bases outside the gene matches. The germline V gene encodes CDR1 ENHRY and CDR2 SYGVKD.

The V gene is TRBV6-5, the J gene TRBJ2-3, with 8 bases that match TRBD1. Germline trimming cut 4 bases from V and 1 base from J; bases unmatched to any gene: 4. The CDR3 has 15 residues. Germline loops: CDR1 MNHEY, CDR2 SVGAGI. The CDR3 sequence is CASSSTGGRTDTQYF. As DNA, the CDR3 is TGTGCCAGCAGTTCTACAGGGGGACGCACAGATACGCAGTATTTT.

The chain employs TRBV30 and TRBJ1-5; 7 bases agree with TRBD1. After removal of 8 bases from V and 5 bases from J, the junction contained 6 bases not matched to a gene. This CDR3 has 12 residues. Germline V gene lookup returns CDR1 GTSNPN and CDR2 SVGIG (reference sequence). This CDR3 reads CAKQGHHQPQHF. CDR3 sequence (DNA): TGTGCCAAACAGGGGCACCATCAGCCCCAGCATTTT.

The gene calls are TRBV6-5 and TRBJ1-2; 7 bases agree with TRBD1. After removal of 9 bases from V and 6 bases from J, the junction contained 7 bases not matched to a gene. This CDR3 contains 12 residues. Per the germline V gene, CDR1 is MNHEY and CDR2 is SVGAGI. Here the CDR3 DNA reads TGTGCCAGTAGACAGGGTTTTGATGGCTACACCTTC. Residues: CASRQGFDGYTF.

As to this clone: At one end, the junction sequence differs from germline, possibly due to a read error. The genes are TRBV7-2 and TRBJ1-1, with 11 bases fitting TRBD1. This CDR3 region has 13 residues. The germline CDR1 and CDR2 sequences are SGHTA and FQGNSA. The CDR3 DNA is TGTGCCAGCAGCTTGGACAGGGGGCTTCAGTGGGACTTT. It specifies CASSLDRGLQWDF. Filled out from reference TRBV7-2 and TRBJ1-1, the complete variable domain reads GAGVSQSPSNKVTEKGKDVELRCDPISGHTALYWYRQSLGQGLEFLIYFQGNSAPDKSGLPSDRFSAERTGGSVSTLTIQRTQQEDSAVYLCASSLDRGLQWDFGQGTRLTVV.

The CDR3 is CASRGQNSYEQYF. CDR3 nucleotides: TGTGCCAGCAGGGGACAGAATTCCTACGAGCAGTACTTC. The chain links TRBV6-5 to TRBJ2-7, with TRBD1 matching over 7 bases. This CDR3 is built from 13 residues. The germline CDR1 and CDR2 sequences are MNHEY and SVGAGI. With V trimmed by 6 bases and J by 1 base, 3 bases remained unmatched.

The chain recombines TRBV7-8 with TRBJ2-2; a weak D match, TRBD2 (6 bases). Trimming removed 5 bases from V and 5 bases from J, with 9 bases in between. Germline CDR1 is SGHVS and CDR2 is FQNEAQ. CDR3 length: 13 amino acids. CDR3 in amino acids: CASSQTRTGELFF. The CDR3 region has the DNA TGTGCCAGCAGCCAGACTAGGACCGGGGAGCTGTTTTTT.

V usage is TRBV4-1 and J usage is TRBJ2-1, with TRBD1 identical over 9 bases. V dropped 6 bases and J dropped 8; count of bases not matched to a gene: 5. This CDR3 contains 13 residues. From germline, CDR1 is MGHRA and CDR2 YSYEKL. The CDR3 region is CASSPDRGYEQFF. The CDR3 coding sequence is TGCGCCAGCAGTCCGGACAGGGGCTATGAGCAGTTCTTC.

Worth noting for this clone: Other DNA variants within this sample encode the same CDR3. This chain joins TRBV5-1 and TRBJ2-1; 7 bases are a match to TRBD2. V was clipped by 2 bases and J by 0 bases; unmatched bases: 2. Per germline, CDR1 SGHRS and CDR2 YFSETQ. The CDR3 totals 15 residues. CDR3 DNA: TGCGCCAGCAGCTTTGGCGGGAGCTCCTACAATGAGCAGTTCTTC. Amino acid sequence: CASSFGGSSYNEQFF. Drawing the rest from reference TRBV5-1 and TRBJ2-1, the complete variable domain is KAGVTQTPRYLIKTRGQQVTLSCSPISGHRSVSWYQQTPGQGLQFLFEYFSETQRNKGNFPGRFSGRQFSNSRSEMNVSTLELGDSALYLCASSFGGSSYNEQFFGPGTRLTVL.

This chain connects TRBV6-5 to TRBJ2-1; 12 nucleotides agree with TRBD2. Trimming at V came to 2 bases and at J to 8 bases, leaving 4 bases not matched to a gene. The germline CDR1 and CDR2 sequences are MNHEY and SVGAGI. The CDR3 contains 15 residues. This CDR3 is CASSYTTSGGDEQFF. The CDR3 coding sequence is TGTGCCAGCAGTTACACGACTAGCGGGGGAGATGAGCAGTTCTTC.

The rearrangement links TRBV6-4 to TRBJ2-1; 8 bases are shared with TRBD1. V gave up 8 bases and J gave up 9 bases; unmatched junction bases: 9. CDR1 is MRHNA and CDR2 is SNTAGT in the germline V gene. The CDR3 contains 13 residues. The CDR3 is CASAGQGIGEQFF. The CDR3 bases are TGTGCCAGCGCAGGACAGGGCATAGGTGAGCAGTTCTTC.

The CDR3 DNA is TGTGCCAGCAGTCCAAACTGGGGACACACAGATACGCAGTATTTT. Protein: CASSPNWGHTDTQYF. The chain joins TRBV28 to TRBJ2-3, with D maybe TRBD1 (6 bases). Germline lookup yields CDR1 MDHEN and CDR2 SYDVKM. The CDR3 sequence is 15 residues long. V was pared by 5 bases and J by 2 bases, with 14 bases between.

This rearrangement joins TRBV19 to TRBJ2-7; TRBD1 is a possible D gene (6 bases). This CDR3 spans 15 amino acids. V lost 1 base and J lost 3, with 13 bases in between. CDR1 is LNHDA and CDR2 is SQIVND in the germline V gene (reference sequence). The CDR3 protein is CASSIVAGEYYEQYF. DNA of the CDR3: TGTGCCAGTAGTATAGTCGCAGGGGAATACTACGAGCAGTACTTC.

The chain combines TRBV7-9 with TRBJ2-3; D is possibly TRBD2 (6 bases). Germline V lookup: CDR1 SEHNR, CDR2 FQNEAQ (reference sequence). Between the trimmed V and J ends, which lost 8 bases and 0 bases, there was a span of 12 bases. CDR3 length equals 14 residues. CDR3 bases: TGTGCCAGCGGACATAGCGGCAGCACAGATACGCAGTATTTT. Encoded protein: CASGHSGSTDTQYF.

The chain recombines TRBV4-1 with TRBJ2-5; D is undetermined. The CDR3 totals 11 residues. Per germline, CDR1 MGHRA and CDR2 YSYEKL. V gave up 1 base and J gave up 10 bases, with 7 bases separating them. The DNA of the CDR3 is TGCGCCAGCAGCCAAGCGGCGGACCAGTACTTC. The encoded protein is CASSQAADQYF.

The chain employs TRBV6-1 and TRBJ2-2; D remains unclear. The CDR3 totals 11 residues. The V end lost 5 bases, the J end lost 9 bases, and 7 bases lay between the germline ends. The germline V gene encodes CDR1 MNHNS and CDR2 SASEGT. CDR3 in amino acids: CASSHDRELFF. DNA of the CDR3: TGTGCCAGCAGTCATGACAGGGAGCTGTTTTTT.

The count of this clone is one. The chain carries TRBV7-2 and TRBJ1-5, with a weak D call TRBD1 (5 bases). The CDR3 sequence is 13 residues long. The germline V gene has CDR1 SGHTA and CDR2 FQGNSA. Between the trimmed V and J ends, which lost 1 base and 8 bases, there was a span of 9 bases. CDR3 sequence (DNA): TGTGCCAGCAGCTTAGGCAGGGTGGAGCCCCAGCATTTT. As protein: CASSLGRVEPQHF.

The gene calls are TRBV7-3 and TRBJ2-2; possible D gene TRBD2, 5 bases. Germline V gene lookup returns CDR1 SGHTA and CDR2 FQGTGA. CDR3 size: 13 residues. The V end was cut by 5 bases, the J end by 5 bases, with 9 bases between. In DNA form, the CDR3 reads TGTGCCAGCAGCACGAGCGGTACCGGGGAGCTGTTTTTT. It yields the protein CASSTSGTGELFF. Using reference TRBV7-3 and TRBJ2-2 for the parts outside the CDR3, the full variable domain is GAGVSQTPSNKVTEKGKYVELRCDPISGHTALYWYRQSLGQGPEFLIYFQGTGAADDSGLPNDRFFAVRPEGSVSTLKIQRTERGDSAVYLCASSTSGTGELFFGEGSRLTVL.

The V and J genes are TRBV6-6 and TRBJ1-5; TRBD1 agrees at 7 bases. Germline V gene lookup returns CDR1 MNHNY and CDR2 SVGAGI (reference sequence). The CDR3 is 15 amino acids. V shed 6 bases and J 3 bases; nucleotides not matched to a gene: 8. CDR3 bases: TGTGCCAGCAGCCTAGGTGGACAGGCCAATCAGCCCCAGCATTTT. This encodes CASSLGGQANQPQHF.

The chain recombines TRBV25-1 with TRBJ2-7, with a weak D call TRBD2 (6 bases). Germline loops: CDR1 MGHDK, CDR2 SYGVNS. The CDR3 extends over 15 amino acids. The germline V and J ends were trimmed by 5 bases and 1 base, with 15 bases remaining between them. The DNA for the CDR3 is TGTGCCAGCAGTTCTACCGGGACTCCGTCCTACGAGCAGTACTTC. Encoded protein: CASSSTGTPSYEQYF.

The J gene is TRBJ2-3, the V gene TRBV21-1; no DNA check was done on the table's D call, TRBD2. TRBV21-1 is a known pseudogene. The CDR3 has 15 amino acids. Here the CDR3 DNA reads TGTGCCAGCAGCAAGACTAGCGGCCTCACAGATACGCAGTATTTT. Its protein product is CASSKTSGLTDTQYF.

On this clone: One end of the junction varies from germline; a read error may be responsible. This rearrangement joins TRBV5-5 to TRBJ2-7, with D tentatively TRBD1 (5 bases). Germline CDR1 reads SGHKS; CDR2 reads YYEKEE (reference sequence). This CDR3 contains 14 residues. The CDR3 bases are TGTGCCAGCACCTTGACAGCCAGTCCGTCAGAGCAGTACTTC. Encoded protein: CASTLTASPSEQYF.

CDR3 in amino acids: CASSHHRANYEQYF. CDR3 nucleotide sequence: TGTGCCAGCAGCCATCACAGGGCGAACTACGAGCAGTACTTC. The genes are TRBV7-2 and TRBJ2-7; weak D call: TRBD1 (6 bases). The CDR3 spans 14 residues. V was pared by 5 bases and J by 3 bases, with 14 bases between. Per the germline V gene, CDR1 is SGHTA and CDR2 is FQGNSA. Supplemented by reference TRBV7-2 and TRBJ2-7, the full variable domain reads GAGVSQSPSNKVTEKGKDVELRCDPISGHTALYWYRQSLGQGLEFLIYFQGNSAPDKSGLPSDRFSAERTGGSVSTLTIQRTQQEDSAVYLCASSHHRANYEQYFGPGTRLTVT.